The 31 T cell receptor beta chains below come from one sample, sequenced in a study of Tregs in tolerant kidney transplant recipients. Mixed chimerism was transient after nonmyeloablative marrow transplants from related graft donors. The method was immunoSEQ multiplex PCR; TCRdb's version includes in-frame clones alone and lacks a portion of them. Of nearly 50,000 clones listed, roughly nine tenths are singletons. The sequencing here drew on CD8+ T cells from blood (PBMCs), taken 12 months after the transplant. The receptors derive from a human patient who received a combined kidney and bone marrow transplant. Some T cells may be supplied by the graft donor.

V gene TRBV5-6 combines with J gene TRBJ2-7; 9 bases line up with TRBD1. From germline, CDR1 is SGHDT and CDR2 YYEEEE. The CDR3 has 15 amino acids. V gave up 4 bases and J gave up 1 base; unmatched junction bases: 6. CDR3 nucleotides: TGTGCCAGCAGCCTCGGGACAGGGTCATCCTACGAGCAGTACTTC. As protein: CASSLGTGSSYEQYF.

With respect to this clone: The same CDR3 can be traced to other DNA sequences in this sample. This chain joins TRBV4-3 and TRBJ2-1; D gene ambiguous. The V and J ends lost 0 bases and 1 base respectively, with 7 bases between them. The CDR3 has 15 amino acids. The germline V gene encodes CDR1 LGHNA and CDR2 YSLEER. The CDR3 nucleotides read TGCGCCAGCAGCCAAGACTCCGGGTCCTACAATGAGCAGTTCTTC. This sequence encodes CASSQDSGSYNEQFF.

The V call is TRBV5-6, the J call TRBJ1-1; TRBD1 is a possible D gene (6 bases). Germline V gene data show CDR1 as SGHDT and CDR2 as YYEEEE. Trimming left V 1 base short and J 4 bases short, with 11 bases between. This CDR3 has 14 residues. In nucleotides, the CDR3 is TGTGCCAGCAGCTTGTGGGGGCTCGGCACTGAAGCTTTCTTT. Translated, it gives CASSLWGLGTEAFF.

The chain combines TRBV6-5 with TRBJ2-5; D is perhaps TRBD1 (5 bases). Judging by the DNA end, TRBJ2-7 fits better; the J call may be wrong. CDR1 and CDR2 (germline): MNHEY, SVGAGI. The CDR3 is made up of 13 amino acids. Here the CDR3 reads CASSYGASYEQYF. CDR3 coding DNA: TGTGCCAGCAGTTACGGGGCATCCTACGAGCAGTACTTC.

This chain links TRBV7-9 with TRBJ2-2, with D tentatively TRBD1 (6 bases). CDR1 is SEHNR and CDR2 is FQNEAQ in the germline V gene (reference sequence). The CDR3 spans 16 residues. V was shortened by 5 bases and J by 0 bases, with 13 bases between the two germline ends. The CDR3 nucleotides are TGTGCCAGCAGCGCACGGGACAAAACGAACACCGGGGAGCTGTTTTTT. The encoded protein is CASSARDKTNTGELFF.

This chain links TRBV7-3 with TRBJ2-3; 7 bases fit TRBD2. This CDR3 has 14 amino acids. J lost 6 bases, V lost 4 bases, and 7 bases had no gene match. Germline CDR1 and CDR2: SGHTA and FQGTGA. The CDR3 DNA sequence: TGTGCCAGCAGCTCGGGACTACCTTCGGATACGCAGTATTTT. This gives the protein CASSSGLPSDTQYF.

This clone turned up a few times. The CDR3 here is CASTSGLVGWNEQFF. DNA of the CDR3: TGTGCCAGCACCTCCGGACTAGTGGGGTGGAATGAGCAGTTCTTC. The rearrangement links TRBV27 to TRBJ2-1, with 7 bases that match TRBD2. There are 15 residues in the CDR3. Germline CDR1 is MNHEY and CDR2 is SMNVEV (reference sequence). Trimming cost V 7 bases and J 7 bases; bases outside gene matches: 13.

This chain connects TRBV9 to TRBJ1-1; 7 bases are a match to TRBD1. With 4 bases clipped from V and 4 bases from J, the junction kept 1 base outside the gene matches. The length of the CDR3 is 12 residues. Germline-derived CDR1 and CDR2 are SGDLS and YYNGEE. CDR3: CASSRGPTEAFF. CDR3 nucleotides: TGTGCCAGCAGCAGGGGGCCCACTGAAGCTTTCTTT.

The CDR3 reads CASSERDVVLRYGYTF. As DNA, the CDR3 is TGTGCCAGCAGTGAGCGGGACGTGGTCCTAAGATATGGCTACACCTTC. This chain links TRBV6-1 with TRBJ1-2, with D possibly being TRBD1 (5 bases). V was cut by 3 bases and J by 5 bases, with 19 bases left in between. Germline CDR1 reads MNHNS; CDR2 reads SASEGT. This CDR3 region has 16 residues.

This clone showed up just a few times. Other DNA sequences in the same sample also yield this CDR3. The chain carries TRBV9 and TRBJ2-3; 9 nucleotides line up with TRBD2. The CDR3 length is 16 residues. Germline-derived CDR1 and CDR2 are SGDLS and YYNGEE. V was pared by 0 bases and J by 1 base, with 3 bases of the junction left unmatched. CDR3: CASSVVASGGTDTQYF. CDR3 coding DNA: TGTGCCAGCAGCGTAGTTGCTAGCGGGGGCACAGATACGCAGTATTTT.

The chain recombines TRBV7-9 with TRBJ1-2, with D perhaps matching TRBD1 (6 bases). CDR1 is SEHNR, CDR2 FQNEAQ, per germline (reference sequence). Trimming shortened V by 1 base and J by 4 bases, and 13 bases separated the two germline ends. This CDR3 has 15 residues. The CDR3 here is CASSLEAGALYGYTF. The CDR3 DNA reads as TGTGCCAGCAGCTTAGAAGCGGGGGCCCTCTATGGCTACACCTTC.

The V and J genes are TRBV15 and TRBJ1-1; TRBD1 might be the D (5 bases). The germline V gene has CDR1 LNHNV and CDR2 YYDKDF (reference sequence). This CDR3 contains 13 residues. V shed 8 bases and J shed 2 bases, with 12 bases lying between them. The CDR3 nucleotides read TGTGCCACCGGGGCAGCCCAAAACACTGAAGCTTTCTTT. Translation: CATGAAQNTEAFF.

The J gene is TRBJ1-2, the V gene TRBV13; weak D call: TRBD1 (5 bases). The CDR3 spans 16 residues. Germline V lookup: CDR1 PRHDT, CDR2 FYEKMQ (reference sequence). Trimming stripped 9 bases from V and 4 bases from J, with 24 bases between. The CDR3 sequence: CASERQGSYLAYGYTF. The CDR3 coding sequence is TGTGCCAGTGAAAGGCAGGGAAGCTATCTGGCCTATGGCTACACCTTC.

As DNA, the CDR3 is TGCGCCAGCAGCCCGAGGGACAGGCTACAAGAGACCCAGTACTTC. Translated: CASSPRDRLQETQYF. The chain links TRBV4-1 to TRBJ2-5; 8 positions agree with TRBD1. Germline loops: CDR1 MGHRA, CDR2 YSYEKL. Losses at the gene ends were 4 bases for V and 2 bases for J; bases not matched to a gene: 6. The CDR3 covers 15 residues.

V and J are TRBV4-2 and TRBJ2-5; tentatively, D is TRBD1 (5 bases). The CDR3 extends over 14 amino acids. The germline V gene has CDR1 LGHNA and CDR2 YNFKEQ. Trimming stripped 0 bases from V and 2 bases from J, with 7 bases between. CDR3 loop: CASSQEPGQETQYF. CDR3 bases: TGTGCCAGCAGCCAAGAACCAGGGCAAGAGACCCAGTACTTC.

This sequence joins TRBV6-1 and TRBJ2-1; 14 bases agree with TRBD2. Germline V gene lookup returns CDR1 MNHNS and CDR2 SASEGT. V dropped 7 bases and J dropped 3; count of bases not matched to a gene: 2. The CDR3 sequence is 15 residues long. In nucleotides, the CDR3 is TGTGCCAGCAAAGGACTAGCGGGGGGCTACAATGAGCAGTTCTTC. This encodes CASKGLAGGYNEQFF.

CDR3 nucleotide sequence: TGCGCCAGCAGTTTAACGACTGGAGGTACCTACGAGCAGTACTTC. Protein product: CASSLTTGGTYEQYF. The J gene is TRBJ2-7, the V gene TRBV4-1; tentative D call: TRBD2 (5 bases). CDR1 MGHRA and CDR2 YSYEKL come from the germline V gene. The CDR3 has 15 residues. Trimming removed 6 bases from V and 2 bases from J, with 17 bases in between.

The chain is built from TRBV7-2 and TRBJ2-7, with D perhaps TRBD1 (5 bases). The ends were cut back, 3 bases at V and 6 bases at J, with 18 bases in the middle. The CDR3 loop spans 15 amino acids. Germline values: CDR1 SGHTA, CDR2 FQGNSA. The CDR3 DNA follows: TGTGCCAGCAGCTTGGCGTTCGGACATTGGGGCGAGCAGTACTTC. This codes for CASSLAFGHWGEQYF. Looking up the rest from reference TRBV7-2 and TRBJ2-7 gives the full variable domain: GAGVSQSPSNKVTEKGKDVELRCDPISGHTALYWYRQSLGQGLEFLIYFQGNSAPDKSGLPSDRFSAERTGGSVSTLTIQRTQQEDSAVYLCASSLAFGHWGEQYFGPGTRLTVT.

J is TRBJ2-5 and V is TRBV15; D unclear. The V gene's germline CDR1 is LNHNV and CDR2 YYDKDF (reference sequence). Trimming stripped 3 bases from V and 4 bases from J, with 6 bases between. The CDR3 spans 12 residues. The CDR3 nucleotides read TGTGCCACCAGCAGGTCCAGAGAGACCCAGTACTTC. Encoded protein: CATSRSRETQYF.

The chain uses TRBV15 and TRBJ1-5; 11 positions match TRBD1. Germline V CDR1 and CDR2: LNHNV, YYDKDF (reference sequence). This CDR3 has 15 residues. V lost 9 bases, J lost 4 bases, and 8 bases stayed unmatched. In nucleotides, the CDR3 is TGTGCCACAGCCCAGGACAGGGGGCGAAATCAGCCCCAGCATTTT. Its protein product is CATAQDRGRNQPQHF.

This chain uses TRBV12-5 with TRBJ2-7, with TRBD2 as a possible D gene (6 bases). Germline CDR1 reads LGHNT; CDR2 reads FRNRAP. V lost 7 bases to trimming and J lost 5 bases, with 18 bases between them. The CDR3 covers 14 residues. The CDR3 nucleotides are TGTGCTAGTGCCCTTGGAGGGGCACGTAACGAGCAGTACTTC. Translated: CASALGGARNEQYF.

The gene calls are TRBV4-3 and TRBJ1-5; TRBD1 might be the D (5 bases). Trimming removed 0 bases at V and 7 bases at J, with 13 bases between. This CDR3 comprises 15 residues. Per the germline V gene, CDR1 is LGHNA and CDR2 is YSLEER. CDR3 amino acids: CASSQEFAGRQPQHF. CDR3 DNA: TGCGCCAGCAGCCAAGAATTCGCAGGGAGGCAGCCCCAGCATTTT.

CDR3 in amino acids: CASSIVGLAGTDTQYF. Written as DNA, the CDR3 is TGTGCCAGTAGTATCGTGGGACTAGCGGGCACAGATACGCAGTATTTT. The gene calls are TRBV19 and TRBJ2-3; 11 bases are shared with TRBD2. V trimming: 3 bases; J trimming: 1 base; junction bases outside the gene matches: 3. Germline values: CDR1 LNHDA, CDR2 SQIVND (reference sequence). The CDR3 extends over 16 amino acids.

DNA for the CDR3: TGTGCCAGCAGCAACCCCTACTCTGGGGCCAACGTCCTGACTTTC. As protein: CASSNPYSGANVLTF. This chain connects TRBV7-2 to TRBJ2-6; no firm D call. The length of the CDR3 is 15 residues. Germline V gives CDR1 SGHTA, CDR2 FQGNSA. Trimming shortened V by 5 bases and J by 0 bases, and 8 bases separated the two germline ends.

The chain is built from TRBV7-6 and TRBJ2-1; TRBD2 agrees at 8 bases. The CDR3 runs to 15 residues. Germline V gene data show CDR1 as SGHVS and CDR2 as FNYEAQ. V gave up 3 bases and J gave up 7 bases; unmatched junction bases: 8. As DNA, the CDR3 is TGTGCCAGCAGCTTGGCCAGCGGGAGATTTAATGAGCAGTTCTTC. Protein sequence: CASSLASGRFNEQFF. Combining the CDR3 with reference TRBV7-6 and TRBJ2-1 gives the whole variable domain GAGVSQSPRYKVTKRGQDVALRCDPISGHVSLYWYRQALGQGPEFLTYFNYEAQQDKSGLPNDRFSAERPEGSISTLTIQRTEQRDSAMYRCASSLASGRFNEQFFGPGTRLTVL.

The J gene is TRBJ2-7, the V gene TRBV7-3; 8 bases map to TRBD2. V was pared by 1 base and J by 1 base, with 6 bases of the junction left unmatched. Germline V gene lookup returns CDR1 SGHTA and CDR2 FQGTGA. The CDR3 runs 16 residues. The CDR3: CASSLSTGGRSYEQYF. Here the CDR3 DNA reads TGTGCCAGCAGCTTAAGCACTGGCGGGAGGTCCTACGAGCAGTACTTC.

V and J are TRBV19 and TRBJ1-1; D perhaps matches TRBD1 (6 bases). CDR1 is LNHDA, CDR2 SQIVND, per germline (reference sequence). Between the trimmed V and J ends, which lost 3 bases and 2 bases, there was a span of 13 bases. The length of the CDR3 is 15 residues. CDR3 region: CASSIPGQPNTEAFF. The CDR3 DNA sequence: TGTGCCAGTAGTATTCCGGGACAACCAAACACTGAAGCTTTCTTT.

V usage is TRBV7-7 and J usage is TRBJ2-2, with D perhaps TRBD1 (6 bases). The CDR3 extends over 15 amino acids. V was pared by 6 bases and J by 1 base, with 12 bases between. Germline loops: CDR1 SSHAT, CDR2 FNYEAQ (reference sequence). The CDR3 nucleotides read TGTGCCAGCAGTTCCCGGGACAAGAACACCGGGGAGCTGTTTTTT. This gives the protein CASSSRDKNTGELFF. Filled out from reference TRBV7-7 and TRBJ2-2, the complete variable domain reads GAGVSQSPRYKVTKRGQDVTLRCDPISSHATLYWYQQALGQGPEFLTYFNYEAQPDKSGLPSDRFSAERPEGSISTLTIQRTEQRDSAMYRCASSSRDKNTGELFFGEGSRLTVL.

A word on this clone: This sample includes further DNA sequences coding for the same CDR3. The chain couples TRBV28 to TRBJ1-6, with D maybe TRBD1 (6 bases). Germline values: CDR1 MDHEN, CDR2 SYDVKM. V lost 2 bases and J lost 13, with 15 bases in between. This CDR3 is 14 amino acids long. DNA of the CDR3: TGTGCCAGCAGTTTAGGACAGCAGAGTTCCCCCCTCCACTTT. Protein sequence: CASSLGQQSSPLHF.

The chain employs TRBV29-1 and TRBJ2-1, with 11 bases that match TRBD2. Germline loops: CDR1 SQVTM, CDR2 ANQGSEA. The CDR3 loop spans 14 amino acids. Unmatched junction bases numbered 6, after V lost 7 bases and J lost 4 bases. The CDR3 is CSASTSGGYNEQFF. CDR3 DNA sequence: TGCAGCGCCTCAACTAGCGGGGGATACAATGAGCAGTTCTTC.

The chain has TRBV6-1 and TRBJ2-7; no clear D. The CDR3 extends over 13 amino acids. CDR1 and CDR2 (germline): MNHNS, SASEGT. V lost 3 bases and J 0 bases, leaving 6 bases between the germline ends. The CDR3 is CASSDFFSYEQYF. DNA for the CDR3: TGTGCCAGCAGTGACTTTTTCTCCTACGAGCAGTACTTC.